The 20 T cell receptor beta chains below were found in one sample sequenced in a study of blood T cell repertoires in COVID-19. TCRdb keeps only in-frame clones here, not all; method: immunoSEQ multiplex PCR. The sample has more than 200,000 clones; about 88% are singletons. The sequenced sample consisted of peripheral blood. All receptors come from a man aged 65 to 79 with acute or convalescent COVID-19.

The chain links TRBV29-1 to TRBJ2-3; unclear D gene. Germline-derived CDR1 and CDR2 are SQVTM and ANQGSEA. This CDR3 is built from 15 residues. Deletions cut 0 bases from V and 2 bases from J, with 12 bases between. The DNA of the CDR3 is TGCAGCGTTGAAGAGAGCCACGCCGTCACAGATACGCAGTATTTT. Protein sequence: CSVEESHAVTDTQYF.

The genes are TRBV19 and TRBJ1-2, with 8 bases that match TRBD1. Trimming took 6 bases from V and 2 from J; bases not matched to a gene: 5. CDR1 LNHDA and CDR2 SQIVND come from the germline V gene (reference sequence). The CDR3 is 14 amino acids. The CDR3 is CASRAGQGNYGYTF. The CDR3 bases are TGTGCCAGTAGGGCAGGACAGGGAAACTATGGCTACACCTTC.

The chain recombines TRBV9 with TRBJ2-3; 9 bases align to TRBD2. Unmatched junction bases numbered 10, after V lost 2 bases and J lost 3 bases. The V gene's germline CDR1 is SGDLS and CDR2 YYNGEE. CDR3 length equals 17 residues. CDR3: CASSVDPAGGTTDTQYF. Written as DNA, the CDR3 is TGTGCCAGCAGCGTCGACCCAGCGGGAGGTACGACAGATACGCAGTATTTT.

The chain carries TRBV9 and TRBJ2-2, with D maybe TRBD2 (5 bases). Germline CDR1 and CDR2: SGDLS and YYNGEE. Trimming removed 4 bases at V and 4 bases at J, with 17 bases between. The CDR3 spans 16 residues. The CDR3 DNA is TGTGCCAGCAGCCTTCGGACTGCTTCGGGCACCGGGGAGCTGTTTTTT. It encodes CASSLRTASGTGELFF. The full variable domain, in which reference TRBV9 and TRBJ2-2 provide the parts outside the CDR3, is DSGVTQTPKHLITATGQRVTLRCSPRSGDLSVYWYQQSLDQGLQFLIQYYNGEERAKGNILERFSAQQFPDLHSELNLSSLELGDSALYFCASSLRTASGTGELFFGEGSRLTVL.

V usage is TRBV28 and J usage is TRBJ1-2; weak D call: TRBD1 (5 bases). Germline V gene sequence: CDR1 MDHEN, CDR2 SYDVKM. There are 13 residues in the CDR3. V was shortened by 4 bases and J by 5 bases, with 11 bases between the two germline ends. CDR3 residues: CASSSGFGYGYTF. CDR3 nucleotides: TGTGCCAGCAGTTCAGGGTTTGGGTATGGCTACACCTTC.

The V and J genes are TRBV7-9 and TRBJ2-1; TRBD2 matches at 9 bases. The germline V gene encodes CDR1 SEHNR and CDR2 FQNEAQ (reference sequence). V shed 2 bases, J shed 5 bases, and the junction held 7 bases outside the gene matches. CDR3 length equals 16 residues. The CDR3 nucleotides read TGTGCCAGCAGCTTATCCGGGACTAGCTACCACAATGAGCAGTTCTTC. The encoded protein is CASSLSGTSYHNEQFF.

This clone was seen only once. V gene TRBV9 combines with J gene TRBJ2-3; D unclear. The CDR3 runs 14 residues. Germline V gives CDR1 SGDLS, CDR2 YYNGEE. Between the trimmed V and J ends, which lost 3 bases and 0 bases, there was a span of 8 bases. The CDR3 DNA reads as TGTGCCAGCAGCGCGCTCGGGAGCACAGATACGCAGTATTTT. It yields the protein CASSALGSTDTQYF. The variable domain in full, completed from reference TRBV9 and TRBJ2-3, reads DSGVTQTPKHLITATGQRVTLRCSPRSGDLSVYWYQQSLDQGLQFLIQYYNGEERAKGNILERFSAQQFPDLHSELNLSSLELGDSALYFCASSALGSTDTQYFGPGTRLTVL.

J is TRBJ1-2 and V is TRBV7-2; TRBD1 aligns across 7 bases. This CDR3 contains 15 residues. The germline gives CDR1 SGHTA, CDR2 FQGNSA. V lost 5 bases, J lost 0 bases, and 6 bases stayed unmatched. The DNA for the CDR3 is TGTGCCAGCAGCCGTAATGACAGGGCTAACTATGGCTACACCTTC. This encodes CASSRNDRANYGYTF.

The CDR3 loop reads CASRLQGQGLLNSPLHF. The CDR3 region has the DNA TGTGCCAGTAGACTTCAGGGACAGGGCCTACTTAATTCACCCCTCCACTTT. This chain uses TRBV19 with TRBJ1-6; 9 positions match TRBD1. V was pared by 6 bases and J by 6 bases, with 12 bases of the junction left unmatched. Germline CDR1 is LNHDA and CDR2 is SQIVND (reference sequence). The CDR3 covers 17 residues. The full variable domain, completed using reference TRBV19 and TRBJ1-6, is DGGITQSPKYLFRKEGQNVTLSCEQNLNHDAMYWYRQDPGQGLRLIYYSQIVNDFQKGDIAEGYSVSREKKESFPLTVTSAQKNPTAFYLCASRLQGQGLLNSPLHFGNGTRLTVT.

The chain joins TRBV7-6 to TRBJ1-3, with TRBD1 as a possible D gene (5 bases). Per germline, CDR1 SGHVS and CDR2 FNYEAQ. Trimming shortened V by 0 bases and J by 0 bases, and 12 bases separated the two germline ends. CDR3 size: 17 residues. CDR3 protein: CASSLAPGLLSGNTIYF. In DNA, the CDR3 is TGTGCCAGCAGCTTAGCGCCGGGACTGCTCTCTGGAAACACCATATATTTT.

The chain employs TRBV2 and TRBJ2-1; 7 bases are a match to TRBD1. V was clipped by 8 bases and J by 6 bases; unmatched bases: 1. Germline-derived CDR1 and CDR2 are SNHLY and FYNNEI. This CDR3 spans 11 amino acids. CDR3 region: CASDRANEQFF. The CDR3 bases are TGTGCCAGCGACAGGGCCAATGAGCAGTTCTTC.

The chain uses TRBV7-9 and TRBJ1-4; D unresolved. Trimming removed 0 bases from V and 2 bases from J, with 7 bases in between. This CDR3 contains 15 residues. Per the germline V gene, CDR1 is SEHNR and CDR2 is FQNEAQ (reference sequence). The DNA of the CDR3 is TGTGCCAGCAGCTTAGCGGAGGTGACTAATGAAAAACTGTTTTTT. It is translated as CASSLAEVTNEKLFF.

The genes are TRBV2 and TRBJ1-5; D unclear. CDR3 size: 14 residues. V gave up 5 bases and J gave up 2 bases, with 10 bases separating them. Germline assignment: CDR1 SNHLY and CDR2 FYNNEI. CDR3 region: CASSFQLGNQPQHF. The CDR3 bases are TGTGCCAGCAGTTTTCAGTTGGGCAATCAGCCCCAGCATTTT.

V is TRBV7-3 and J is TRBJ2-5; 10 bases fit TRBD2. The CDR3 covers 15 residues. CDR1 and CDR2 from the germline V gene are SGHTA and FQGTGA. J was trimmed by 4 bases and V by 0 bases; bases with no gene match: 2. CDR3 sequence: CASSLTAGGSETQYF. CDR3 nucleotide sequence: TGTGCCAGCAGCTTAACAGCGGGAGGGTCAGAGACCCAGTACTTC.

This chain connects TRBV30 to TRBJ2-5; D is perhaps TRBD2 (5 bases). V shed 3 bases and J shed 1 base, with 9 bases lying between them. CDR3 length equals 13 residues. Per germline, CDR1 GTSNPN and CDR2 SVGIG (reference sequence). The CDR3 sequence is CAWSRGLQETQYF. The DNA for the CDR3 is TGTGCCTGGAGCAGAGGGCTCCAAGAGACCCAGTACTTC.

The chain links TRBV25-1 to TRBJ1-1; the match to TRBD1 covers 9 bases. In germline, CDR1 is MGHDK, CDR2 SYGVNS. After removal of 7 bases from V and 11 bases from J, the junction contained 14 bases not matched to a gene. This CDR3 comprises 14 residues. The CDR3 nucleotides read TGTGCCAGCAAGGGTACAGGGGGCGCGGGGGGTGCTTTCTTT. Encoded protein: CASKGTGGAGGAFF.

Worth noting for this clone: The junction departs from germline at one end; a sequencing error may be responsible. The chain joins TRBV19 to TRBJ2-1, with TRBD1 matching 7 bases. Germline V gene lookup returns CDR1 LNHDA and CDR2 SQIVND (reference sequence). The CDR3 covers 17 residues. The CDR3 nucleotides read TGTGCCAGTAGAATAGGGGGCGGCCCAACCGCCTACAATGAGCAGTTCTTC. Protein: CASRIGGGPTAYNEQFF.

The rearrangement joins TRBV5-6 to TRBJ2-3, with 9 bases lining up with TRBD1. This CDR3 is 14 amino acids long. Germline assignment: CDR1 SGHDT and CDR2 YYEEEE. Trimming removed 6 bases from V and 3 bases from J; junction bases left unmatched: 5. The CDR3 protein is CASTRQGGTDTQYF. As DNA, the CDR3 is TGTGCCAGCACCCGACAGGGGGGGACAGATACGCAGTATTTT.

The V and J genes are TRBV7-9 and TRBJ1-6; tentative D call: TRBD1 (5 bases). CDR1 is SEHNR, CDR2 FQNEAQ, per germline (reference sequence). Trimming removed 1 base at V and 9 bases at J, with 10 bases between. The CDR3 runs 14 residues. CDR3 residues: CASSLVQGASPLHF. Written as DNA, the CDR3 is TGTGCCAGCAGCTTAGTCCAGGGCGCTTCACCCCTCCACTTT. Complete variable domain (other parts from reference TRBV7-9 and TRBJ1-6): DTGVSQNPRHKITKRGQNVTFRCDPISEHNRLYWYRQTLGQGPEFLTYFQNEAQLEKSRLLSDRFSAERPKGSFSTLEIQRTEQGDSAMYLCASSLVQGASPLHFGNGTRLTVT.

The chain joins TRBV6-4 to TRBJ2-3; 8 nucleotides line up with TRBD1. V dropped 6 bases and J dropped 6; count of bases not matched to a gene: 11. The length of the CDR3 is 15 residues. The germline gives CDR1 MRHNA, CDR2 SNTAGT. The CDR3 sequence: CASSPGAGGDDTQYF. CDR3 bases: TGTGCCAGCAGCCCTGGGGCAGGGGGCGACGATACGCAGTATTTT.